The 27 T cell receptor beta chains below come from one sample, sequenced in a study of control samples from healthy donors and cancer patients. Assay: immunoSEQ multiplex PCR; the TCRdb copy retains only in-frame clones and omits some. This sample has about 90,000 clones; 80% to 95% occur once, and the top ten carry roughly 1.5%. Sample: blood. All receptors derive from a woman aged 25 to 39 in good health.

This chain joins TRBV5-1 and TRBJ2-1; D perhaps matches TRBD2 (5 bases). CDR3 size: 16 residues. V lost 2 bases and J 7 bases, leaving 19 bases between the germline ends. Per germline, CDR1 SGHRS and CDR2 YFSETQ. The CDR3 loop reads CASSFRQQLRENEQFF. In DNA form, the CDR3 reads TGCGCCAGCAGCTTTCGGCAGCAACTACGGGAAAATGAGCAGTTCTTC. Supplemented by reference TRBV5-1 and TRBJ2-1, the full variable domain reads KAGVTQTPRYLIKTRGQQVTLSCSPISGHRSVSWYQQTPGQGLQFLFEYFSETQRNKGNFPGRFSGRQFSNSRSEMNVSTLELGDSALYLCASSFRQQLRENEQFFGPGTRLTVL.

The chain is built from TRBV4-2 and TRBJ1-2; D remains ambiguous. The V end lost 0 bases, the J end lost 2 bases, and 13 bases lay between the germline ends. The CDR3 extends over 16 amino acids. Per germline, CDR1 LGHNA and CDR2 YNFKEQ. The CDR3 reads CASSQDRAQTNYGYTF. The CDR3 bases are TGTGCCAGCAGCCAAGATCGGGCACAGACGAACTATGGCTACACCTTC.

This clone was seen a single time. This chain joins TRBV24-1 and TRBJ1-2, with 8 bases aligning to TRBD1. CDR1 is KGHDR, CDR2 SFDVKD, per germline. J was trimmed by 4 bases and V by 2 bases; bases with no gene match: 5. This CDR3 contains 15 residues. CDR3 nucleotide sequence: TGTGCCACCAGTGATTCTGACAGGGGAGGCTATGGCTACACCTTC. It is translated as CATSDSDRGGYGYTF.

V usage is TRBV19 and J usage is TRBJ1-1; D possibly corresponds to TRBD1 (6 bases). This CDR3 spans 13 amino acids. Trimming took 3 bases from V and 5 from J, leaving 10 bases between them. Per germline, CDR1 LNHDA and CDR2 SQIVND (reference sequence). CDR3 region: CASSILGGTEAFF. The CDR3 region has the DNA TGTGCCAGTAGTATTTTAGGGGGGACTGAAGCTTTCTTT.

V gene TRBV2 combines with J gene TRBJ2-2; D call uncertain. The CDR3 has 14 residues. Trimming stripped 2 bases from V and 1 base from J, with 5 bases between. The germline V gene has CDR1 SNHLY and CDR2 FYNNEI. In nucleotides, the CDR3 is TGTGCCAGCAGTGAAATCAGGAACACCGGGGAGCTGTTTTTT. This translates into CASSEIRNTGELFF.

V and J are TRBV3-1 (or the pseudogene TRBV3-2) and TRBJ2-3, with D perhaps matching TRBD2 (6 bases). The CDR3 spans 15 residues. Trimming pared 5 bases from V and 0 bases from J, leaving 12 bases between. Germline CDR1 reads LGHDT; CDR2 reads YNNKEL (reference sequence). The CDR3 bases are TGTGCCAGCAGCTATGGGACTCTTAGCACAGATACGCAGTATTTT. Amino acids: CASSYGTLSTDTQYF.

The chain links TRBV5-5 to TRBJ2-7; 9 bases line up with TRBD1. This CDR3 spans 16 amino acids. The V and J ends lost 4 bases and 6 bases, in that order; junction bases with no gene match: 14. Germline assignment: CDR1 SGHKS and CDR2 YYEKEE (reference sequence). For the CDR3, the DNA is TGTGCCAGCAGCCCGGGACCGACAGGGGGAGGCTTCGAGCAGTACTTC. Amino acids: CASSPGPTGGGFEQYF. The complete variable domain, with remaining parts taken from reference TRBV5-5 and TRBJ2-7, reads DAGVTQSPTHLIKTRGQQVTLRCSPISGHKSVSWYQQVLGQGPQFIFQYYEKEERGRGNFPDRFSARQFPNYSSELNVNALLLGDSALYLCASSPGPTGGGFEQYFGPGTRLTVT.

The chain links TRBV11-2 to TRBJ1-5, with TRBD1 identical over 8 bases. Losses at the gene ends were 6 bases for V and 7 bases for J; bases not matched to a gene: 5. The CDR3 is made up of 13 amino acids. Germline CDR1 and CDR2: SGHAT and FQNNGV. Here the CDR3 reads CASSSDRGQPQHF. DNA for the CDR3: TGTGCCAGCAGTTCAGACAGGGGCCAGCCCCAGCATTTT.

The V and J genes are TRBV14 and TRBJ2-2, with D unresolved. CDR3 length: 13 residues. Germline V gives CDR1 SGHDN, CDR2 FVKESK. Trimming left V 4 bases short and J 4 bases short, with 7 bases between. The chain's CDR3 is CASSPDATGELFF. The CDR3 DNA sequence: TGTGCCAGCAGCCCCGACGCCACCGGGGAGCTGTTTTTT.

The chain uses TRBV9 and TRBJ2-1; maybe TRBD2 (5 bases). V was trimmed by 0 bases and J by 2 bases, leaving 12 bases between them. CDR1 and CDR2 (germline): SGDLS, YYNGEE. CDR3 length: 16 residues. CDR3 bases: TGTGCCAGCAGCGTAGGGGCTAGCAGTACCTACAATGAGCAGTTCTTC. Its translation: CASSVGASSTYNEQFF.

The rearrangement uses TRBV3-1 (or the pseudogene TRBV3-2) and TRBJ2-1, with D possibly TRBD2 on 6 matching bases. V shed 0 bases and J shed 3 bases, with 12 bases lying between them. Germline V gives CDR1 LGHDT, CDR2 YNNKEL (reference sequence). The CDR3 runs 16 residues. The CDR3 nucleotides read TGTGCCAGCAGCCAAGATGGGGGACTTCTCTACAATGAGCAGTTCTTC. Encoded protein: CASSQDGGLLYNEQFF.

The J gene is TRBJ1-5, the V gene TRBV9, with TRBD1 as a possible D gene (6 bases). Germline values: CDR1 SGDLS, CDR2 YYNGEE. Deletions cut 4 bases from V and 5 bases from J, with 16 bases between. The CDR3 runs to 15 residues. CDR3 residues: CASSHDGGGDQPQHF. The CDR3 coding sequence is TGTGCCAGCAGCCACGACGGAGGGGGTGATCAGCCCCAGCATTTT. Full variable domain (missing parts from reference TRBV9 and TRBJ1-5): DSGVTQTPKHLITATGQRVTLRCSPRSGDLSVYWYQQSLDQGLQFLIQYYNGEERAKGNILERFSAQQFPDLHSELNLSSLELGDSALYFCASSHDGGGDQPQHFGDGTRLSIL.

The rearrangement links TRBV7-9 to TRBJ2-2, with 7 nucleotides matching TRBD2. This CDR3 spans 15 amino acids. In germline, CDR1 is SEHNR, CDR2 FQNEAQ (reference sequence). J gave up 5 bases and V 5 bases, and 8 bases lay outside the gene matches. The CDR3 DNA reads as TGTGCCAGCAGCACGAAGCGGGGAGGGACCGGGGAGCTGTTTTTT. Translated, it gives CASSTKRGGTGELFF.

The CDR3 protein is CSVYYPGQGDGYTF. CDR3 sequence (DNA): TGCAGCGTTTACTACCCGGGACAGGGAGATGGCTACACCTTC. The genes are TRBV29-1 and TRBJ1-2, with TRBD1 matching over 9 bases. CDR1 SQVTM and CDR2 ANQGSEA come from the germline V gene. Unmatched junction bases numbered 10, after V lost 5 bases and J lost 6 bases. The CDR3 totals 14 residues.

This clone appeared once. The V gene is TRBV6-5, the J gene TRBJ1-6, with 8 positions matching TRBD1. Unmatched junction bases numbered 3, after V lost 4 bases and J lost 7 bases. CDR1 is MNHEY and CDR2 is SVGAGI in the germline V gene. CDR3 length: 14 amino acids. CDR3 DNA: TGTGCCAGCAGTTGGGACAGGAGAAATTCACCCCTCCACTTT. The encoded protein is CASSWDRRNSPLHF.

The table lists this clone with a count of one. V usage is TRBV28 and J usage is TRBJ1-1, with D possibly matching TRBD1 (6 bases). The V gene's germline CDR1 is MDHEN and CDR2 SYDVKM. CDR3 length: 16 amino acids. Trimming stripped 6 bases from V and 1 base from J, with 18 bases between. The CDR3 DNA follows: TGTGCCAGCAGACGAACAGGGTTTGATTGGAACACTGAAGCTTTCTTT. Protein: CASRRTGFDWNTEAFF.

This clone was observed once. The chain recombines TRBV5-4 with TRBJ1-2, with D possibly TRBD1 on 5 matching bases. Germline CDR1 is SGHNT and CDR2 is YYREEE (reference sequence). V lost 4 bases and J lost 0, with 10 bases in between. This CDR3 comprises 14 residues. CDR3 coding DNA: TGTGCCAGCAGCAATCAGGGAGCTAACTATGGCTACACCTTC. Its protein is CASSNQGANYGYTF.

The rearrangement uses TRBV5-4 and TRBJ2-3; D not resolved. The CDR3 extends over 13 amino acids. Looked up from germline, CDR1 is SGHNT and CDR2 is YYREEE (reference sequence). Trimming removed 4 bases at V and 2 bases at J, with 8 bases between. The CDR3 sequence is CASSPAPTDTQYF. DNA of the CDR3: TGTGCCAGCAGCCCCGCCCCCACAGATACGCAGTATTTT.

This clone was seen only once. The chain combines TRBV5-1 with TRBJ1-1, with 7 bases identical to TRBD1. This CDR3 has 16 residues. Per germline, CDR1 SGHRS and CDR2 YFSETQ. J lost 1 base, V lost 5 bases, and 11 bases had no gene match. The CDR3 reads CASRSGQTAENTEAFF. The CDR3 coding sequence is TGCGCCAGCAGATCGGGACAGACCGCGGAGAACACTGAAGCTTTCTTT.

The CDR3 loop reads CASSNRGQGNEKLFF. The DNA of the CDR3 is TGTGCCAGCAGCAATAGGGGACAGGGTAATGAAAAACTGTTTTTT. This rearrangement joins TRBV21-1 to TRBJ1-4; the table gives TRBD1 as D, unverified against the DNA. TRBV21-1 is designated a pseudogene. The CDR3 consists of 15 residues.

This clone was counted only a few times. This chain uses TRBV5-4 with TRBJ1-2; D not certain. The germline gives CDR1 SGHNT, CDR2 YYREEE (reference sequence). V lost 1 base and J 0 bases, leaving 10 bases between the germline ends. This CDR3 has 15 residues. The CDR3 spells CASSLSWASNYGYTF. In nucleotides, the CDR3 is TGTGCCAGCAGCTTGTCCTGGGCTTCTAACTATGGCTACACCTTC.

The chain employs TRBV7-9 and TRBJ2-1, with D possibly TRBD2 on 5 matching bases. Deletions cut 1 base from V and 8 bases from J, with 9 bases between. CDR1 is SEHNR, CDR2 FQNEAQ, per germline (reference sequence). The CDR3 sequence is 13 residues long. The CDR3 sequence: CASSLGGLDEQFF. CDR3 sequence (DNA): TGTGCCAGCAGCTTAGGAGGGTTGGATGAGCAGTTCTTC.

This chain joins TRBV3-1 (or the pseudogene TRBV3-2) and TRBJ2-3; D perhaps matches TRBD1 (6 bases). CDR1 and CDR2 (germline): LGHDT, YNNKEL (reference sequence). Trimming left V 1 base short and J 3 bases short, with 8 bases between. The CDR3 is made up of 14 amino acids. The CDR3 DNA reads TGTGCCAGCAGCCAAGGGACAGTTACAGATACGCAGTATTTT. Translating it yields CASSQGTVTDTQYF.

The chain combines TRBV19 with TRBJ2-1, with D uncertain. The germline V gene encodes CDR1 LNHDA and CDR2 SQIVND (reference sequence). V lost 4 bases and J lost 4, with 14 bases in between. CDR3 length: 15 residues. This CDR3 reads CASSRGTGQYNEQFF. The CDR3 nucleotides read TGTGCCAGTAGTAGGGGAACCGGCCAGTACAATGAGCAGTTCTTC. The full variable domain, completed using reference TRBV19 and TRBJ2-1, is DGGITQSPKYLFRKEGQNVTLSCEQNLNHDAMYWYRQDPGQGLRLIYYSQIVNDFQKGDIAEGYSVSREKKESFPLTVTSAQKNPTAFYLCASSRGTGQYNEQFFGPGTRLTVL.

This clone has a single count. The J gene is TRBJ2-1, the V gene TRBV6-1; 7 positions match TRBD1. Germline V gene data show CDR1 as MNHNS and CDR2 as SASEGT. The junction had 7 bases not matched to a gene; V was cut back by 6 bases and J by 2 bases. CDR3 size: 15 residues. CDR3 sequence reads: CASSQQGPTYNEQFF. CDR3 coding DNA: TGTGCCAGCAGCCAACAGGGGCCTACCTACAATGAGCAGTTCTTC.

This rearrangement joins TRBV6-5 to TRBJ2-1, with TRBD2 identical over 8 bases. Trimming cost V 7 bases and J 5 bases; bases outside gene matches: 7. In germline, CDR1 is MNHEY, CDR2 SVGAGI. This CDR3 comprises 14 residues. CDR3 amino acids: CASKVDSGNNEQFF. DNA of the CDR3: TGTGCCAGCAAGGTGGATAGCGGGAACAATGAGCAGTTCTTC.

The chain combines TRBV7-6 with TRBJ2-2; TRBD1 matches at 9 bases. Trimming at V came to 5 bases and at J to 3 bases, leaving 4 bases not matched to a gene. CDR3 length equals 15 residues. CDR1 and CDR2 from the germline V gene are SGHVS and FNYEAQ. The CDR3 is CASSPGTGHTGELFF. The CDR3 region has the DNA TGTGCCAGCAGCCCCGGGACAGGGCACACCGGGGAGCTGTTTTTT.